One sample yielded the 26 T cell receptor beta chains listed below, sequenced in a study of CD8+CD57+ T cells in acquired aplastic anemia. Patients sequenced had flow cytometry evidence of CD8+CD57+ cell expansion. The TCR beta profiling, which covered VDJ combination and CDR3 sequence, was carried out using genomic DNA as the template. MiXCR, run by TCRdb on the reads, gives a single entry per CDR3 protein. The sample has 160,000 or so distinct CDR3 sequences, about 45% seen once. Sequencing was done on a sample of sorted CD4+, CD8+, or CD8+CD57+ T cells (not recorded which) from PBMCs. These receptors were collected from a human donor with aplastic anemia.

Turning to this clonotype: It may be a read error: a sequence one base away is much more abundant. The chain uses TRBV19 and TRBJ1-2, with a weak D call TRBD1 (6 bases). The germline V gene has CDR1 LNHDA and CDR2 SQIVND (reference sequence). The CDR3 is 14 residues long. Trimming removed 9 bases at V and 5 bases at J, with 19 bases between. The CDR3 loop is CASSRPGGAYGYTF. The CDR3 nucleotides are TGTGCCAGCAGCCGGCCGGGGGGGGCTTATGGCTACACCTTC.

V and J are TRBV6-1 and TRBJ1-1, with D unclear. This CDR3 has 13 residues. Germline lookup yields CDR1 MNHNS and CDR2 SASEGT. The V and J ends lost 5 bases and 2 bases respectively, with 9 bases between them. CDR3 loop: CASSPGRNTEAFF. DNA of the CDR3: TGTGCCAGCAGTCCCGGCAGAAACACTGAAGCTTTCTTT.

V usage is TRBV19 and J usage is TRBJ1-3; no clear D gene. Germline V CDR1 and CDR2: LNHDA, SQIVND (reference sequence). The CDR3 is 15 residues long. Trimming removed 6 bases at V and 4 bases at J, with 16 bases between. The CDR3 DNA reads as TGTGCCAGTAGCCCCCGCCGGACGGGAGGAAACACCATATATTTT. Its translation is CASSPRRTGGNTIYF. The whole variable domain, filled in from reference TRBV19 and TRBJ1-3, reads DGGITQSPKYLFRKEGQNVTLSCEQNLNHDAMYWYRQDPGQGLRLIYYSQIVNDFQKGDIAEGYSVSREKKESFPLTVTSAQKNPTAFYLCASSPRRTGGNTIYFGEGSWLTVV.

The chain couples TRBV5-5 to TRBJ2-4; no clear D gene. The germline V gene has CDR1 SGHKS and CDR2 YYEKEE (reference sequence). This CDR3 contains 12 residues. V dropped 8 bases and J dropped 9 bases, with 15 bases sitting between them. The chain's CDR3 is CASITQRSIQYF. For the CDR3, the DNA is TGTGCCAGTATTACCCAGAGAAGCATTCAGTACTTC.

This clonotype was seen ten or more times. The chain links TRBV2 to TRBJ2-3; D remains ambiguous. The CDR3 is made up of 15 amino acids. The germline CDR1 and CDR2 sequences are SNHLY and FYNNEI. Trimming stripped 2 bases from V and 4 bases from J, with 13 bases between. This CDR3 reads CASSEMGGPSDTQYF. For the CDR3, the DNA is TGTGCCAGCAGTGAAATGGGCGGACCGTCAGATACGCAGTATTTT.

The V call is TRBV19, the J call TRBJ2-6; D might be TRBD1 or TRBD2, each matching 5 bases. V was pared by 2 bases and J by 2 bases, with 7 bases between. The CDR3 is 15 residues long. Germline CDR1 and CDR2: LNHDA and SQIVND (reference sequence). The CDR3 region has the DNA TGTGCCAGTAGTATAATGGGGGCTGGGGCCAACGTCCTGACTTTC. It specifies CASSIMGAGANVLTF.

This chain uses TRBV25-1 with TRBJ2-7; D is perhaps TRBD1 (7 bases). Between the trimmed V and J ends, which lost 1 base and 8 bases, there was a span of 15 bases. The CDR3 has 14 residues. Germline V lookup: CDR1 MGHDK, CDR2 SYGVNS. In nucleotides, the CDR3 is TGTGCCAGCAGTGAATCCAGGGGGGAGTACAAGCAGTACTTC. Translated, it gives CASSESRGEYKQYF.

The sample holds many counts of this clonotype. V and J are TRBV4-1 and TRBJ2-1; tentatively, D is TRBD1 or TRBD2 (5 bases each). Trimming took off 0 bases at V and 2 bases at J, with 14 bases between the two ends. The CDR3 loop spans 17 amino acids. Looked up from germline, CDR1 is MGHRA and CDR2 is YSYEKL. CDR3 amino acids: CASSQDLVRGAYNEQFF. The CDR3 DNA is TGCGCCAGCAGCCAAGATTTGGTAAGGGGAGCCTACAATGAGCAGTTCTTC.

There are many counts of this clonotype. V usage is TRBV12-3 or TRBV12-4 and J usage is TRBJ2-5; TRBD1 agrees at 9 bases. The V gene end was trimmed by 7 bases and the J gene end by 5 bases; junction bases not matched to a gene: 14. CDR3 size: 16 residues. CDR3 DNA: TGTGCCAGCACCCAAGGGACAGGGTCTTTTAGGGAGACCCAGTACTTC. It encodes CASTQGTGSFRETQYF.

This clonotype was seen many times. The chain combines TRBV6-5 with TRBJ1-6; D unresolved. The CDR3 has 14 residues. The germline V gene has CDR1 MNHEY and CDR2 SVGAGI. V lost 5 bases, J lost 10 bases, and 15 bases lay in between. The CDR3 is CASSRVAQQSPLHF. The CDR3 coding sequence is TGTGCCAGCAGTAGAGTCGCCCAGCAGTCACCCCTCCACTTT.

This rearrangement joins TRBV7-6 to TRBJ2-1, with unresolved D. Between the trimmed V and J ends, which lost 5 bases and 6 bases, there was a span of 8 bases. This CDR3 contains 12 residues. CDR1 is SGHVS, CDR2 FNYEAQ, per germline. CDR3 residues: CASSRPPNEQFF. CDR3 in DNA: TGTGCCAGCAGCCGACCCCCCAATGAGCAGTTCTTC.

This clonotype was recorded many times. This chain uses TRBV15 with TRBJ1-1; D ambiguous. Germline V gene sequence: CDR1 LNHNV, CDR2 YYDKDF (reference sequence). The length of the CDR3 is 13 residues. V was clipped by 6 bases and J by 3 bases, with 11 bases between them. CDR3 in amino acids: CATSSLGYTEAFF. The CDR3 nucleotides are TGTGCCACCAGTAGTCTCGGGTACACTGAAGCTTTCTTT.

The chain couples TRBV7-3 to TRBJ2-1; 8 positions agree with TRBD1. Unmatched junction bases numbered 8, after V lost 4 bases and J lost 6 bases. CDR1 and CDR2 (germline): SGHTA, FQGTGA. The CDR3 is made up of 15 amino acids. CDR3 region: CASSSRGQGGNEQFF. CDR3 DNA sequence: TGTGCCAGCAGCTCACGTGGACAGGGAGGCAATGAGCAGTTCTTC. Full variable domain (outside the CDR3, taken from reference TRBV7-3 and TRBJ2-1): GAGVSQTPSNKVTEKGKYVELRCDPISGHTALYWYRQSLGQGPEFLIYFQGTGAADDSGLPNDRFFAVRPEGSVSTLKIQRTERGDSAVYLCASSSRGQGGNEQFFGPGTRLTVL.

This chain uses TRBV2 with TRBJ2-7, with D perhaps being TRBD1 or TRBD2 (5 bases each). CDR3 length: 15 residues. Germline lookup yields CDR1 SNHLY and CDR2 FYNNEI. Trimming shortened V by 4 bases and J by 6 bases, and 19 bases separated the two germline ends. The CDR3 protein is CASSAPLRPGGEQYV. The CDR3 region has the DNA TGTGCCAGCAGTGCCCCCTTACGGCCTGGGGGCGAGCAGTACGTC.

V usage is TRBV5-1 and J usage is TRBJ2-1, with D perhaps TRBD1 (6 bases). With 0 bases removed from V and 3 bases from J, the gap between germline ends came to 10 bases. CDR1 and CDR2 (germline): SGHRS, YFSETQ. The CDR3 consists of 15 residues. This chain's CDR3 is CASSLGGGDYNEQFF. In DNA form, the CDR3 reads TGCGCCAGCAGCTTGGGAGGGGGTGACTACAATGAGCAGTTCTTC.

This chain uses TRBV2 with TRBJ2-2, with D unresolved. Germline V gene sequence: CDR1 SNHLY, CDR2 FYNNEI. This CDR3 is 15 amino acids long. Trimming removed 2 bases from V and 3 bases from J, with 10 bases in between. The CDR3 sequence is CASSELQLDTGELFF. CDR3 coding DNA: TGTGCCAGCAGTGAACTTCAGCTGGACACCGGGGAGCTGTTTTTT.

Only one count was recorded for this clonotype. The germline gene is not matched at one end of the junction; a read error may be the cause. The CDR3 here is CSISGDRVDTEAFF. The CDR3 DNA follows: TGTTCCATCAGTGGGGACAGGGTCGACACTGAAGCTTTCTTT. The J gene is TRBJ1-1, the V gene TRBV10-3; TRBD1 agrees at 9 bases. The length of the CDR3 is 14 residues. From germline, CDR1 is ENHRY and CDR2 SYGVKD.

This clonotype has ten or more counts. The chain recombines TRBV7-9 with TRBJ1-6; 9 bases are a match to TRBD1. The CDR3 spans 16 residues. Germline V gives CDR1 SEHNR, CDR2 FQNEAQ (reference sequence). After removal of 4 bases from V and 9 bases from J, the junction contained 10 bases not matched to a gene. CDR3 DNA: TGTGCCAGCAGCTCTCTATCCGGGACAGGGAGTTCACCCCTCCACTTT. This translates into CASSSLSGTGSSPLHF.

The chain joins TRBV10-3 to TRBJ1-3; a weak D match, TRBD1 (6 bases). V lost 6 bases and J lost 2, with 11 bases in between. Germline loops: CDR1 ENHRY, CDR2 SYGVKD. The CDR3 is 14 residues long. The CDR3 coding sequence is TGTGCCATCAGGTTCACAGGGACTGGAAACACCATATATTTT. It specifies CAIRFTGTGNTIYF.

This chain links TRBV15 with TRBJ1-2, with TRBD1 matching over 7 bases. The germline gives CDR1 LNHNV, CDR2 YYDKDF (reference sequence). The CDR3 is made up of 17 amino acids. The V gene end was trimmed by 0 bases and the J gene end by 4 bases; junction bases not matched to a gene: 11. CDR3 amino acids: CATSRDGAAGGAYGYTF. The CDR3 nucleotides read TGTGCCACCAGCAGAGATGGCGCGGCAGGGGGAGCCTATGGCTACACCTTC.

The sample holds many counts of this clonotype. The V gene is TRBV7-6, the J gene TRBJ2-3, with 9 bases aligning to TRBD2. The CDR3 covers 14 residues. The V gene's germline CDR1 is SGHVS and CDR2 FNYEAQ. V was pared by 0 bases and J by 6 bases, with 1 base of the junction left unmatched. The CDR3 here is CASSLALAGDTQYF. Written as DNA, the CDR3 is TGTGCCAGCAGCTTAGCGCTAGCGGGGGATACGCAGTATTTT. The variable domain in full, completed from reference TRBV7-6 and TRBJ2-3, reads GAGVSQSPRYKVTKRGQDVALRCDPISGHVSLYWYRQALGQGPEFLTYFNYEAQQDKSGLPNDRFSAERPEGSISTLTIQRTEQRDSAMYRCASSLALAGDTQYFGPGTRLTVL.

Concerning this clonotype itself: A much larger clone is a single base away; this may be a read error. The V and J genes are TRBV7-2 and TRBJ2-2; tentatively, D is TRBD2 (6 bases). Germline lookup yields CDR1 SGHTA and CDR2 FQGNSA. Trimming left V 0 bases short and J 0 bases short, with 14 bases between. The CDR3 covers 18 residues. DNA for the CDR3: TGTGCCAGCAGCTTAGCGTGGGCGGGGAGGCCGAACACCGGGGAGCTGTTTTTT. Translation: CASSLAWAGRPNTGELFF.

This clonotype was found many times. The chain links TRBV9 to TRBJ2-1; 11 nucleotides agree with TRBD2. V was clipped by 4 bases and J by 4 bases; unmatched bases: 4. Germline lookup yields CDR1 SGDLS and CDR2 YYNGEE. This CDR3 spans 15 amino acids. CDR3 sequence: CASSPTSGGYNEQFF. CDR3 sequence (DNA): TGTGCCAGCAGCCCCACTAGCGGGGGATACAATGAGCAGTTCTTC. The complete variable domain, with remaining parts taken from reference TRBV9 and TRBJ2-1, reads DSGVTQTPKHLITATGQRVTLRCSPRSGDLSVYWYQQSLDQGLQFLIQYYNGEERAKGNILERFSAQQFPDLHSELNLSSLELGDSALYFCASSPTSGGYNEQFFGPGTRLTVL.

To note about this clonotype: This could be a read error, since a much larger clone is one nucleotide away. The chain combines TRBV4-2 with TRBJ1-4; tentative D call: TRBD1 (5 bases). The CDR3 has 16 amino acids. The germline V gene encodes CDR1 LGHNA and CDR2 YNFKEQ. CDR3 residues: CTSSQDGGANNEKLFF. CDR3 nucleotide sequence: TGTACCAGCAGCCAAGATGGCGGGGCGAATAATGAAAAACTGTTTTTT.

The sample holds many counts of this clonotype. The chain couples TRBV24-1 to TRBJ1-4; D is perhaps TRBD1 (5 bases). The CDR3 runs 15 residues. V lost 4 bases and J lost 7, with 15 bases in between. Germline CDR1 is KGHDR and CDR2 is SFDVKD. CDR3 residues: CATSDSGGGGEKLFF. The CDR3 DNA reads as TGTGCCACCAGTGACTCCGGGGGGGGGGGTGAAAAACTGTTTTTT.

This chain links TRBV5-4 with TRBJ2-3, with TRBD2 matching over 13 bases. From germline, CDR1 is SGHNT and CDR2 YYREEE (reference sequence). The trim removed 0 bases at V and 5 bases at J, leaving 6 bases unmatched. The length of the CDR3 is 17 residues. This CDR3 is CASSLGLAGGGQDTQYF. The DNA for the CDR3 is TGTGCCAGCAGCTTGGGACTAGCGGGGGGTGGTCAAGATACGCAGTATTTT.